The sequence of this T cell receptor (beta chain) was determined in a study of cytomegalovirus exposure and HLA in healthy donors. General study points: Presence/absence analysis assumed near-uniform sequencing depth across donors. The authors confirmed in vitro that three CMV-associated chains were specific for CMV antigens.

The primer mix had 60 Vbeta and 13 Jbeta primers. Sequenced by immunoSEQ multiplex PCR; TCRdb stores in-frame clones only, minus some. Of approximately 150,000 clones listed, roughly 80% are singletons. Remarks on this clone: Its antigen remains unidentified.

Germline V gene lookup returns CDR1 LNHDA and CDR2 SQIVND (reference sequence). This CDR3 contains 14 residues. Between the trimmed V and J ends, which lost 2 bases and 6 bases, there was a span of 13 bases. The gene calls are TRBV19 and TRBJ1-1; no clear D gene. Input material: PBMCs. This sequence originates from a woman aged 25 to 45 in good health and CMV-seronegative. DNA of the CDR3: TGTGCCAGTAGTATAAACCAAGGCGGCGCTGAAGCTTTCTTT. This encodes CASSINQGGAEAFF.